This is a list of T cell receptor beta chains from one sample in a study of T cells expressing NK-cell markers. TCRdb derives one entry per CDR3 protein from the 5' RACE reads, leaving out DNA. Its clone listing holds roughly 380,000 distinct CDR3 sequences. The sequencing sample was made of blood T cells: a sorted CD56 or NKG2C T cell subset, CD4+ or CD8+ T cells, or bulk PBMC T cells (not recorded which). All receptors derive from a man aged 18 to 69 in good health. CDR3s include the opening cysteine and the closing phenylalanine or tryptophan.

j_gene: TRBJ2-3; v_gene: TRBV28; CDR3aa: CASSSTLRQVSTDTQYF
j_gene: TRBJ2-1; v_gene: TRBV11-3; CDR3aa: CASSPPRGPTDEQFF
j_gene: TRBJ1-1; v_gene: TRBV7-3; CDR3aa: CASSLNPQAEAFF
j_gene: TRBJ1-2; v_gene: TRBV6-1; CDR3aa: CASSEALGGSGYTF
j_gene: TRBJ2-2; v_gene: TRBV7-2; CDR3aa: CASSLARASGLTGELFF
j_gene: TRBJ1-5; v_gene: TRBV28; CDR3aa: CASRRDSRNQPQHF
j_gene: TRBJ2-1; v_gene: TRBV13; CDR3aa: CASSSHLNEQFF
j_gene: TRBJ2-3; v_gene: TRBV21-1; CDR3aa: CASSKGTRGKRADTQYF
j_gene: TRBJ2-3; v_gene: TRBV28; CDR3aa: CASRSEGINTQYF
j_gene: TRBJ2-1; v_gene: TRBV5-4; CDR3aa: CASSRDRGGDEQFF
j_gene: TRBJ1-1; v_gene: TRBV5-1; CDR3aa: CASRSHGTDSHEAFF
j_gene: TRBJ2-5; v_gene: TRBV5-1; CDR3aa: CASRKTIAGGLETQYF
j_gene: TRBJ2-7; v_gene: TRBV7-6; CDR3aa: CASSFPGVTNEQYF
j_gene: TRBJ2-3; v_gene: TRBV12-3/TRBV12-4; CDR3aa: CASRLNNPGLALGDTQYF
j_gene: TRBJ1-3; v_gene: TRBV4-1; CDR3aa: CASSQAVSVRSGNTIYF
j_gene: TRBJ1-6; v_gene: TRBV12-3/TRBV12-4; CDR3aa: CASRTSGTGVSPLHF
j_gene: TRBJ2-3; v_gene: TRBV2; CDR3aa: CASSESRPLPQYF
j_gene: TRBJ2-7; v_gene: TRBV2; CDR3aa: CASRRETGYEQYF
j_gene: TRBJ1-5; v_gene: TRBV28; CDR3aa: CASSPDRGKYQPQHF
j_gene: TRBJ2-1; v_gene: TRBV7-6; CDR3aa: CASSSRGDRENEQFF
j_gene: TRBJ2-5; v_gene: TRBV20-1; CDR3aa: CSARVGADAQETQYF
j_gene: TRBJ2-7; v_gene: TRBV6-5; CDR3aa: CASSYASGQGAYEQYF
j_gene: TRBJ2-6; v_gene: TRBV6-1; CDR3aa: CASRPGGSGANVLTF
j_gene: TRBJ2-1; v_gene: TRBV23-1; CDR3aa: CASSHSGLASSYNEQFF
j_gene: TRBJ2-3; v_gene: TRBV12-3/TRBV12-4; CDR3aa: CASSLGLAGGRGTDTQYF
j_gene: TRBJ2-5; v_gene: TRBV10-3; CDR3aa: CAISDPRLSETQYF
j_gene: TRBJ2-4; v_gene: TRBV5-1; CDR3aa: CASSFDTSKNIQYF
j_gene: TRBJ2-3; v_gene: TRBV15; CDR3aa: CATSNRTFSTDTQYF
j_gene: TRBJ2-2; v_gene: TRBV11-3; CDR3aa: CASSFLGASTGELFF
j_gene: TRBJ1-6; v_gene: TRBV9; CDR3aa: CASRGLGYNSPLHF
j_gene: TRBJ1-6; v_gene: TRBV7-8; CDR3aa: CASSFNRQGVNNSPLHF
j_gene: TRBJ1-2; v_gene: TRBV12-3/TRBV12-4; CDR3aa: CASSAFGTGGGYTF
j_gene: TRBJ2-1; v_gene: TRBV6-5; CDR3aa: CAQVYPNEQFF
j_gene: TRBJ2-3; v_gene: TRBV5-4; CDR3aa: CASSEGGYTSLTDTQYF
j_gene: TRBJ2-7; v_gene: TRBV29-1; CDR3aa: CSVDPPGQGPSSYEQYF
j_gene: TRBJ2-3; v_gene: TRBV6-1; CDR3aa: CASSQFRPTDTQYF
j_gene: TRBJ2-1; v_gene: TRBV7-3; CDR3aa: CASRKSGTGDNEQFF
j_gene: TRBJ2-6; v_gene: TRBV5-5; CDR3aa: CASASSSILSGGANVLTF
j_gene: TRBJ1-3; v_gene: TRBV3-1; CDR3aa: CASRQGYSSGNTIYF
j_gene: TRBJ2-7; v_gene: TRBV6-1; CDR3aa: CASSLPFLRDNPDYEQYF
j_gene: TRBJ1-1; v_gene: TRBV23-1; CDR3aa: CASSQSDDTEAFF
j_gene: TRBJ2-7; v_gene: TRBV29-1; CDR3aa: CSVVSSGQGYEQYF
j_gene: TRBJ2-1; v_gene: TRBV24-1; CDR3aa: CATSVLGTSGGPDEQFF
j_gene: TRBJ2-3; v_gene: TRBV12-3/TRBV12-4; CDR3aa: CASSSRPPSSTDTQYF
j_gene: TRBJ1-3; v_gene: TRBV12-2; CDR3aa: CASRLSGTVVRSGNTIYF
j_gene: TRBJ1-1; v_gene: TRBV2; CDR3aa: CASSVRGGTEAFF
j_gene: TRBJ2-5; v_gene: TRBV7-9; CDR3aa: CASSPDSTETQYF
j_gene: TRBJ2-7; v_gene: TRBV5-6; CDR3aa: CASSPGLMYEQYF
j_gene: TRBJ2-3; v_gene: TRBV6-1; CDR3aa: CASRPRGRGVTDTQYF
j_gene: TRBJ2-7; v_gene: TRBV7-8; CDR3aa: CASSMIQGAGGEQYF
j_gene: TRBJ2-1; v_gene: TRBV27; CDR3aa: CASSLRGRGGRNEQFF
j_gene: TRBJ1-1; v_gene: TRBV11-2; CDR3aa: CASSSPGGRTEAFF